This entry lists 25 T cell receptor beta chains sequenced from one sample in a study of T cells after yellow fever vaccination. TCRdb called the 5' RACE reads again in MiXCR, with one record for every CDR3 protein. The table lists some 600,000 distinct CDR3 sequences, about a sixth of them singletons. Material: PBMCs, obtained 4 to 5 days after the first yellow fever vaccination. The receptors derive from a man between 18 and 35 years old who received the YFV17D yellow fever vaccine.

The J gene is TRBJ2-1, the V gene TRBV20-1, with 9 bases that match TRBD1. The CDR3 length is 15 residues. CDR1 and CDR2 (germline): DFQATT, SNEGSKA (reference sequence). Trimming at V came to 1 base and at J to 6 bases, leaving 7 bases not matched to a gene. The CDR3 sequence is CSARVPQGALNEQFF. The DNA of the CDR3 is TGCAGTGCTAGAGTCCCACAGGGGGCTCTCAATGAGCAGTTCTTC.

The sample holds a few counts of this clonotype. V usage is TRBV12-3 or TRBV12-4 and J usage is TRBJ1-4; TRBD1 is a possible D gene (6 bases). CDR3 length: 14 amino acids. Trimming cost V 6 bases and J 2 bases, with 10 bases left between them. CDR3 DNA: TGTGCCAGCAGCAAAGGGGGGACTAATGAAAAACTGTTTTTT. Its protein product is CASSKGGTNEKLFF.

The chain is built from TRBV20-1 and TRBJ1-4, with 8 bases matching TRBD1. CDR1 is DFQATT and CDR2 is SNEGSKA in the germline V gene (reference sequence). There are 13 residues in the CDR3. Trimming cost V 6 bases and J 8 bases; bases outside gene matches: 8. The DNA of the CDR3 is TGCAGTGCAACCGGGACAGGCGGCGAAAAACTGTTTTTT. Translation: CSATGTGGEKLFF.

This clonotype was recorded a few times. The chain carries TRBV7-9 and TRBJ2-1; possibly TRBD1 or TRBD2 for D (6 bases each). V was shortened by 1 base and J by 1 base, with 14 bases between the two germline ends. CDR3 length equals 17 residues. CDR1 is SEHNR, CDR2 FQNEAQ, per germline (reference sequence). The CDR3 DNA follows: TGTGCCAGCAGCTTAGGGGGCGAGGGGGGTTCCTACAATGAGCAGTTCTTC. This encodes CASSLGGEGGSYNEQFF.

This clonotype was observed a handful of times. V usage is TRBV7-9 and J usage is TRBJ2-3; D gene uncertain. From germline, CDR1 is SEHNR and CDR2 FQNEAQ (reference sequence). The CDR3 extends over 14 amino acids. The V end was cut by 3 bases, the J end by 2 bases, with 9 bases between. The CDR3 region is CASSFSIPTDTQYF. Written as DNA, the CDR3 is TGTGCCAGCAGCTTTAGTATCCCCACAGATACGCAGTATTTT.

This clonotype has a handful of counts. This rearrangement joins TRBV20-1 to TRBJ2-7; 7 nucleotides line up with TRBD1. Germline CDR1 reads DFQATT; CDR2 reads SNEGSKA (reference sequence). The CDR3 is made up of 14 amino acids. The CDR3 loop is CSSRDRQSTYEQYF. DNA of the CDR3: TGCAGCTCCCGGGACAGACAAAGTACCTACGAGCAGTACTTC.

This clonotype was counted only a few times. V and J are TRBV14 and TRBJ2-5, with TRBD2 identical over 8 bases. This CDR3 has 17 amino acids. V lost 0 bases and J lost 2; bases outside the gene matches: 8. From germline, CDR1 is SGHDN and CDR2 FVKESK. The CDR3 coding sequence is TGTGCCAGCAGCCAAGATCTTGGATTAGCGGGACAAGAGACCCAGTACTTC. It codes for CASSQDLGLAGQETQYF.

To note about this clonotype: A much larger clone lies a single base off, so this may be a read error. The chain recombines TRBV7-6 with TRBJ2-3; either TRBD1 or TRBD2 may fit D (5 bases each). CDR1 SGHVS and CDR2 FNYEAQ come from the germline V gene. There are 16 residues in the CDR3. Trimming removed 2 bases from V and 6 bases from J, with 18 bases in between. DNA for the CDR3: TGTGCCAGCAGCTTATGGGGGAACGTAGATCCGGATACGCAGTATTTT. As protein: CASSLWGNVDPDTQYF.

The chain combines TRBV19 with TRBJ2-5; D call uncertain. This CDR3 is 18 amino acids long. Deletions cut 3 bases from V and 3 bases from J, with 23 bases between. Germline values: CDR1 LNHDA, CDR2 SQIVND (reference sequence). For the CDR3, the DNA is TGTGCCAGTAGTATGGGTTCTCTCCCGCATTCGGCCAAAGAGACCCAGTACTTC. It is translated as CASSMGSLPHSAKETQYF.

The chain's CDR3 is CASSITGRGETQYF. CDR3 nucleotide sequence: TGTGCCAGCAGCATAACAGGGCGGGGGGAGACCCAGTACTTC. The chain is built from TRBV5-6 and TRBJ2-5; perhaps TRBD2 as D (7 bases). CDR3 size: 14 residues. Trimming removed 4 bases from V and 5 bases from J, with 15 bases in between. Germline V gives CDR1 SGHDT, CDR2 YYEEEE.

The DNA for the CDR3 is TGTGCCACCGGACAGGTGAGAGGAGATACGCAGTATTTT. This translates into CATGQVRGDTQYF. The V call is TRBV24-1, the J call TRBJ2-3; 7 bases fit TRBD1. Per germline, CDR1 KGHDR and CDR2 SFDVKD. The CDR3 has 13 residues. J was trimmed by 5 bases and V by 9 bases; bases with no gene match: 7.

This clonotype was picked up a small number of times. The chain joins TRBV30 to TRBJ2-7; D may be TRBD1 or TRBD2 (5 bases each). Germline values: CDR1 GTSNPN, CDR2 SVGIG (reference sequence). The CDR3 spans 14 residues. The V end lost 7 bases, the J end lost 3 bases, and 19 bases lay between the germline ends. The CDR3 sequence: CAFKVRGRSYEQYF. CDR3 DNA sequence: TGTGCCTTTAAGGTGAGGGGACGGAGCTACGAGCAGTACTTC.

The rearrangement uses TRBV9 and TRBJ2-3, with D unclear. Trimming shortened V by 4 bases and J by 4 bases, and 13 bases separated the two germline ends. The CDR3 is 14 amino acids. Germline values: CDR1 SGDLS, CDR2 YYNGEE. CDR3 in amino acids: CASSPRLQPDTQYF. In DNA form, the CDR3 reads TGTGCCAGCAGCCCTAGACTCCAACCAGATACGCAGTATTTT.

The sample holds many counts of this clonotype. J is TRBJ1-2 and V is TRBV3-1, with a possible D match to TRBD1 (6 bases). V gave up 0 bases and J gave up 7 bases, with 12 bases separating them. The germline CDR1 and CDR2 sequences are LGHDT and YNNKEL (reference sequence). The CDR3 extends over 14 amino acids. The CDR3 bases are TGTGCCAGCAGCCAAGATCGGGGGCGCGGTGGCTACACCTTC. Translation: CASSQDRGRGGYTF.

There are many counts of this clonotype. The rearrangement uses TRBV7-3 and TRBJ2-1, with 9 positions matching TRBD2. With V trimmed by 8 bases and J by 4 bases, 6 bases remained unmatched. This CDR3 spans 14 amino acids. Germline CDR1 reads SGHTA; CDR2 reads FQGTGA. The chain's CDR3 is CASSVLAGYNEQFF. In nucleotides, the CDR3 is TGTGCCAGCTCTGTCCTAGCGGGGTACAATGAGCAGTTCTTC.

This rearrangement joins TRBV20-1 to TRBJ1-5, with D perhaps TRBD1 (5 bases). The ends were cut back, 6 bases at V and 4 bases at J, with 16 bases in the middle. Germline CDR1 DFQATT, CDR2 SNEGSKA (reference sequence). The CDR3 runs 14 residues. CDR3 nucleotide sequence: TGCAGTGCCCGTATAAATGGGGGAAATCAGCCCCAGCATTTT. Its protein is CSARINGGNQPQHF.

A few counts support this clonotype. The CDR3, as DNA: TGTGCCAGCAGCTTGCATCGGGCGAGGGAAGCTTTCTTT. Its translation is CASSLHRAREAFF. The rearrangement joins TRBV5-6 to TRBJ1-1; D is unclear. With 1 base removed from V and 8 bases from J, the gap between germline ends came to 12 bases. The CDR3 runs 13 residues. The germline gives CDR1 SGHDT, CDR2 YYEEEE.

The V call is TRBV6-5, the J call TRBJ2-7, with D perhaps matching TRBD2 (5 bases). Trimming took off 0 bases at V and 6 bases at J, with 12 bases between the two ends. Germline CDR1 is MNHEY and CDR2 is SVGAGI. The CDR3 contains 14 residues. The CDR3 DNA follows: TGTGCCAGCAGTTACTCGGCCGGACGGGGCGAGCAGTACGTC. Translated, it gives CASSYSAGRGEQYV.

This clonotype has more than one count but fewer than ten. This rearrangement joins TRBV7-2 to TRBJ2-5; 8 bases align to TRBD2. Germline-derived CDR1 and CDR2 are SGHTA and FQGNSA. V was clipped by 4 bases and J by 5 bases; unmatched bases: 6. The CDR3 is made up of 14 amino acids. The DNA for the CDR3 is TGTGCCAGCAGCTCCTCGGGACTAGTGGAGACCCAGTACTTC. Protein product: CASSSSGLVETQYF.

Written as DNA, the CDR3 is TGCGCCAGCAGCTTGGCAGGACTAAACACAGATACGCAGTATTTT. Its translation is CASSLAGLNTDTQYF. This sequence joins TRBV5-1 and TRBJ2-3, with D tentatively TRBD2 (6 bases). Trimming stripped 0 bases from V and 2 bases from J, with 10 bases between. Germline values: CDR1 SGHRS, CDR2 YFSETQ. This CDR3 spans 15 amino acids.

The chain has TRBV5-1 and TRBJ1-5; weak D call: TRBD1 (5 bases). This CDR3 has 15 residues. In germline, CDR1 is SGHRS, CDR2 YFSETQ. V lost 0 bases, J lost 5 bases, and 12 bases lay in between. CDR3 loop: CASSLVAGRDQPQHF. Written as DNA, the CDR3 is TGCGCCAGCAGCTTGGTGGCAGGGAGGGATCAGCCCCAGCATTTT. Combining the CDR3 with reference TRBV5-1 and TRBJ1-5 gives the whole variable domain KAGVTQTPRYLIKTRGQQVTLSCSPISGHRSVSWYQQTPGQGLQFLFEYFSETQRNKGNFPGRFSGRQFSNSRSEMNVSTLELGDSALYLCASSLVAGRDQPQHFGDGTRLSIL.

This clonotype turned up a few times. The chain combines TRBV6-5 with TRBJ2-3; D is perhaps TRBD1 (7 bases). The germline gives CDR1 MNHEY, CDR2 SVGAGI. The CDR3 contains 15 residues. V lost 4 bases and J 2 bases, leaving 13 bases between the germline ends. This CDR3 reads CASSFAGQSTDTQYF. The DNA of the CDR3 is TGTGCCAGCAGTTTTGCGGGACAGTCCACAGATACGCAGTATTTT.

The chain carries TRBV4-3 and TRBJ1-2; a weak D match, TRBD1 (6 bases). The V gene lost 1 base and the J gene lost 8 bases, with 17 bases spanning the gap. CDR3 length equals 15 residues. Germline-derived CDR1 and CDR2 are LGHNA and YSLEER. The CDR3 loop is CASSQARGNFRGYTF. In DNA, the CDR3 is TGCGCCAGCAGCCAAGCCAGGGGCAATTTTCGGGGCTACACCTTC.

This clonotype came up a few times. This rearrangement joins TRBV20-1 to TRBJ2-7; 9 positions agree with TRBD2. J was trimmed by 4 bases and V by 6 bases; bases with no gene match: 10. Per the germline V gene, CDR1 is DFQATT and CDR2 is SNEGSKA (reference sequence). The CDR3 contains 14 residues. As DNA, the CDR3 is TGCAGTGCGTCCCCTCTTAGCGGGGGATACGAGCAGTACGTC. Its translation is CSASPLSGGYEQYV.

This clonotype was observed a handful of times. The rearrangement links TRBV7-3 to TRBJ2-2; 8 nucleotides line up with TRBD2. The germline V gene has CDR1 SGHTA and CDR2 FQGTGA. After removal of 1 base from V and 6 bases from J, the junction contained 4 bases not matched to a gene. This CDR3 comprises 15 residues. DNA of the CDR3: TGTGCCAGCAGCTTAATCGGGGGGGATGCCGGGGAGCTGTTTTTT. It is translated as CASSLIGGDAGELFF.